The source of this TCR beta chain is a study of cytomegalovirus exposure and HLA in healthy donors. Study-wide results and caveats: Solely CMV serostatus was available to characterize immune exposure.

The records do not include a CMV serostatus for this donor. With V trimmed by 8 bases and J by 8 bases, 3 bases remained unmatched. The V gene's germline CDR1 is SGHTA and CDR2 FQGTGA. The CDR3 is 11 amino acids. Use of 60 Vbeta and 13 Jbeta primers characterized the PCR. Assay used: immunoSEQ multiplex PCR; TCRdb lists only in-frame clones, some missing. The table shows around 120,000 clones, with around 69% occurring only once. Details on this clone: The target antigen is unknown.

This receptor was obtained from a human donor in good health. V gene TRBV7-3 combines with J gene TRBJ2-1; TRBD2 aligns across 7 bases. Sequencing was carried out using PBMCs. In nucleotides, the CDR3 is TGTGCCAGCGGGAGGGGCTATGAGCAGTTCTTC. The encoded protein is CASGRGYEQFF. Full variable domain (outside the CDR3, taken from reference TRBV7-3 and TRBJ2-1): GAGVSQTPSNKVTEKGKYVELRCDPISGHTALYWYRQSLGQGPEFLIYFQGTGAADDSGLPNDRFFAVRPEGSVSTLKIQRTERGDSAVYLCASGRGYEQFFGPGTRLTVL.